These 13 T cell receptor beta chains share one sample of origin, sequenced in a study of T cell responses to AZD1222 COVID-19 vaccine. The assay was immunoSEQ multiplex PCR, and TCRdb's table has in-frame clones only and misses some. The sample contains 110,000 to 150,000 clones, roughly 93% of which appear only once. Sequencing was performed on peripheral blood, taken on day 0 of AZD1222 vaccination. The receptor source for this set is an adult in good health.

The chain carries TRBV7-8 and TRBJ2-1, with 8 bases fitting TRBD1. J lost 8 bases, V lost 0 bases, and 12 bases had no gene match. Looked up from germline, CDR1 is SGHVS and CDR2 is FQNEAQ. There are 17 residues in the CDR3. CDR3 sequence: CASSLARVPDRGDEQFF. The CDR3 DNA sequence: TGTGCCAGCAGCTTAGCGCGAGTTCCCGACAGGGGCGATGAGCAGTTCTTC.

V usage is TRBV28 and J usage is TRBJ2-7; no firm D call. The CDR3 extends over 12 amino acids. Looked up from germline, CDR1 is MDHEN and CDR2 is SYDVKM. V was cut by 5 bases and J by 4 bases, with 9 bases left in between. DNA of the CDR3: TGTGCCAGCAGTCCTGCAGGATACGAGCAGTACTTC. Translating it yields CASSPAGYEQYF.

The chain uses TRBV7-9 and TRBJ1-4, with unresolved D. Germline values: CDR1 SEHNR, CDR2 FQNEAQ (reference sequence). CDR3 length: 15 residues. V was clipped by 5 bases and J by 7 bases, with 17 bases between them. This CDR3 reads CASSPFGGRVEKLFF. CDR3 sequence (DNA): TGTGCCAGCAGCCCCTTCGGAGGGCGAGTTGAAAAACTGTTTTTT. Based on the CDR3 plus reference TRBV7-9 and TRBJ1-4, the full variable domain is DTGVSQNPRHKITKRGQNVTFRCDPISEHNRLYWYRQTLGQGPEFLTYFQNEAQLEKSRLLSDRFSAERPKGSFSTLEIQRTEQGDSAMYLCASSPFGGRVEKLFFGSGTQLSVL.

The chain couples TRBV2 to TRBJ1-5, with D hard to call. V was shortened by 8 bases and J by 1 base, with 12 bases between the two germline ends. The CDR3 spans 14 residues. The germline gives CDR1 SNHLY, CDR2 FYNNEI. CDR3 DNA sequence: TGTGCCAGCCAAGCTTACAGAAGCAATCAGCCCCAGCATTTT. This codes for CASQAYRSNQPQHF.

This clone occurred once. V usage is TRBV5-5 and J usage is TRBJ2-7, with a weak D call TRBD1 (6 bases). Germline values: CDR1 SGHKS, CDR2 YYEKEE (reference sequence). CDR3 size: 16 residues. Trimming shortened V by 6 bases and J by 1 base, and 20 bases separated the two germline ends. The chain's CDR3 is CASTRARGIGSYEQYF. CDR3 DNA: TGTGCCAGCACCCGAGCCAGGGGAATAGGGTCCTACGAGCAGTACTTC.

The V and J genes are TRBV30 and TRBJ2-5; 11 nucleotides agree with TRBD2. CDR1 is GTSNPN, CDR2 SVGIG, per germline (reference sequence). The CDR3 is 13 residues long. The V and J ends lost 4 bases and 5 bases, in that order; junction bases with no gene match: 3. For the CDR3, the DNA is TGTGCCTGGACTAGCGGGAGGAGGGAGACCCAGTACTTC. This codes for CAWTSGRRETQYF.

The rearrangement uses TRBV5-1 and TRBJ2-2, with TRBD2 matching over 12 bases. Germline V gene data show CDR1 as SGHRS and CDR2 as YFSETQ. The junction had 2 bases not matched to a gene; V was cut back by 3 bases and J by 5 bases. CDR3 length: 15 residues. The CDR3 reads CASSYGTSGTGELFF. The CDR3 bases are TGCGCCAGCAGCTACGGGACTAGCGGGACCGGGGAGCTGTTTTTT.

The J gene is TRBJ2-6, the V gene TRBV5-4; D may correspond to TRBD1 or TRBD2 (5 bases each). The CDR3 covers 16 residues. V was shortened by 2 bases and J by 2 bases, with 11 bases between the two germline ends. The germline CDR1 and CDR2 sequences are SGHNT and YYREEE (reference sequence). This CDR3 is CASSLKLGAGANVLTF. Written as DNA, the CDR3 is TGTGCCAGCAGCTTAAAACTAGGGGCTGGGGCCAACGTCCTGACTTTC.

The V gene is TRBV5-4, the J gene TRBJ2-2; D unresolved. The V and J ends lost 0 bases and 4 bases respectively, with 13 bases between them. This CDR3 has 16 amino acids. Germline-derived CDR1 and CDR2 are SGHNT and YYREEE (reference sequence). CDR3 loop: CASSLGVTLLTGELFF. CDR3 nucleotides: TGTGCCAGCAGCTTGGGGGTGACACTGCTCACCGGGGAGCTGTTTTTT.

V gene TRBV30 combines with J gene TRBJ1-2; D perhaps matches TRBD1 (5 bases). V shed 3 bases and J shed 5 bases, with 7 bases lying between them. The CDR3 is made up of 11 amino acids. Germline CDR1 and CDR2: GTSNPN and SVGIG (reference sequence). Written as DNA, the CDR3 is TGTGCCTGGAGCGGGGCGTATGGCTACACCTTC. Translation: CAWSGAYGYTF.

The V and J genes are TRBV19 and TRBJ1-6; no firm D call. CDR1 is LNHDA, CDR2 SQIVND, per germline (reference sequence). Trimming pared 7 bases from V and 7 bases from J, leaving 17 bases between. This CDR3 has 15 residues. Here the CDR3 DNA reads TGTGCCAGTACCTCTGGACGTCGGCTGAATTCACCCCTCCACTTT. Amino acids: CASTSGRRLNSPLHF.

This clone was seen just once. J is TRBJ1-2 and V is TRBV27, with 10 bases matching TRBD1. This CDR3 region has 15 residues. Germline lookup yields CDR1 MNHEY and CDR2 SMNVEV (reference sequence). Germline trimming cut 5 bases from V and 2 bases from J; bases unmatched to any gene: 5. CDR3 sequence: CASSGGTGVNYGYTF. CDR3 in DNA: TGTGCCAGCAGTGGGGGGACAGGGGTGAACTATGGCTACACCTTC.

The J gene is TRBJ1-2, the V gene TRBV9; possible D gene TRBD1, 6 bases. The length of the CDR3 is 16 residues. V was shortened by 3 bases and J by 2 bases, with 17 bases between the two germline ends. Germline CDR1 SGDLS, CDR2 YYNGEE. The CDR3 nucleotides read TGTGCCAGCAGCGATTCCCACGCCACAGGGAACTATGGCTACACCTTC. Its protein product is CASSDSHATGNYGYTF.